This TCR beta chain derives from a study of cytotoxic CD8 clonotypes in ibrutinib-treated CLL. About the study: Responses: approximately 24 partial, 2 complete; after median around 70 months, roughly 14 stayed remitted, roughly 12 progressed. Samples yielded averages of approximately 260,000 productive templates and 94,082 productive rearrangements.

Trimming took 4 bases from V and 0 from J, leaving 15 bases between them. Germline CDR1 reads SGHAT; CDR2 reads FQNNGV. The CDR3 is 16 amino acids. Only in-frame clones appear in the TCRdb table, and some are missing; sequencing was by immunoSEQ multiplex PCR. The table lists some 290,000 clones, approximately 80% of them singletons, with roughly 7% in the top ten. The chain links TRBV11-2 to TRBJ1-1, with D possibly TRBD1 on 5 matching bases. The sequence was collected from a human donor with chronic lymphocytic leukemia. The sample here was PBMCs, taken before ibrutinib treatment. The CDR3 here is CASSSKGVPLNTEAFF. The CDR3 DNA reads TGTGCCAGCAGCTCAAAAGGGGTACCGTTGAACACTGAAGCTTTCTTT. Looking up the rest from reference TRBV11-2 and TRBJ1-1 gives the full variable domain: EAGVAQSPRYKIIEKRQSVAFWCNPISGHATLYWYQQILGQGPKLLIQFQNNGVVDDSQLPKDRFSAERLKGVDSTLKIQPAKLEDSAVYLCASSSKGVPLNTEAFFGQGTRLTVV.